The 17 T cell receptor beta chains given below trace back to one sample, sequenced in a study of a mutant IDH1 vaccine in newly diagnosed glioma. Sequencing was performed with immunoSEQ multiplex PCR; in TCRdb, only in-frame clones are kept and a portion is missing. Of about 81,000 clones detected, 65% to 90% appear once; the ten largest clones hold approximately 2.3%. Their antigen targets remain unknown. Time point described: week 23, last vaccination. With topical imiquimod, each dose of the vaccine consisted of 300 ug of mutant IDH1 20-mer peptide. Sequenced here: PBMCs, sampled from a glioma patient whose treatment included an IDH1 peptide vaccine. These receptors were collected from a man aged 30 to 39 with glioma. Some clones in this sample may be carry-over from other donors' samples.

This rearrangement joins TRBV12-2 to TRBJ2-3; TRBD2, the D gene given by the table, was not confirmed from the DNA. TRBV12-2 has pseudogene status. CDR3 length: 16 residues. In DNA, the CDR3 is TGTGCAAGTCGCTTAGAGGGTAGCGGGAGCACAGATACGCAGTATTTT. Protein: CASRLEGSGSTDTQYF.

This chain uses TRBV5-4 with TRBJ1-3; D remains ambiguous. Trimming removed 9 bases from V and 4 bases from J, with 8 bases in between. Germline V gene lookup returns CDR1 SGHNT and CDR2 YYREEE (reference sequence). The CDR3 covers 11 residues. CDR3 in DNA: TGTGCCATCCCCGACGGAAACACCATATATTTT. Translating gives CAIPDGNTIYF.

CDR3: CAWSPGLNTGELFF. The DNA of the CDR3 is TGTGCCTGGAGCCCGGGACTTAACACCGGGGAGCTGTTTTTT. V is TRBV30 and J is TRBJ2-2; D perhaps matches TRBD2 (6 bases). V lost 3 bases and J lost 2, with 10 bases in between. The CDR3 is 14 residues long. The germline V gene encodes CDR1 GTSNPN and CDR2 SVGIG (reference sequence).

The chain uses TRBV5-5 and TRBJ1-1, with D uncertain. The CDR3 consists of 15 residues. Deletions cut 0 bases from V and 0 bases from J, with 9 bases between. The V gene's germline CDR1 is SGHKS and CDR2 YYEKEE (reference sequence). The CDR3 DNA sequence: TGTGCCAGCAGCTTGGGCGGAGCTATGAACACTGAAGCTTTCTTT. It specifies CASSLGGAMNTEAFF.

This sequence joins TRBV11-2 and TRBJ2-7; 12 bases fit TRBD2. The CDR3 spans 18 residues. V was pared by 5 bases and J by 0 bases, with 11 bases of the junction left unmatched. CDR1 and CDR2 (germline): SGHAT, FQNNGV. This chain's CDR3 is CASSTPTSGGASSYEQYF. In DNA, the CDR3 is TGTGCCAGCAGCACCCCGACTAGCGGGGGCGCAAGCTCCTACGAGCAGTACTTC.

The chain has TRBV12-2 and TRBJ2-7; TRBD1 is the table's D call and was not checked against the DNA. TRBV12-2 is an annotated pseudogene. There are 16 residues in the CDR3. The CDR3 nucleotides are TGTGCAAGTCGCTTAGCGACCCTCCTACAGGGCCACGAGCAGTACTTC. Protein product: CASRLATLLQGHEQYF.

This chain links TRBV4-1 with TRBJ1-5; D might be TRBD1 (5 bases). Looked up from germline, CDR1 is MGHRA and CDR2 is YSYEKL. This CDR3 region has 16 residues. Trimming removed 1 base from V and 4 bases from J, with 14 bases in between. DNA for the CDR3: TGCGCCAGCAGCCAAGGAGCCGGGGCCAAAAATCAGCCCCAGCATTTT. This translates into CASSQGAGAKNQPQHF.

DNA of the CDR3: TGTGCCAGCAGTCTGAGACAGGGGAGTGAGCAGTACTTC. Residues: CASSLRQGSEQYF. The rearrangement uses TRBV4-2 and TRBJ2-7; 8 bases line up with TRBD1. Germline-derived CDR1 and CDR2 are LGHNA and YNFKEQ. The CDR3 consists of 13 residues. With V trimmed by 6 bases and J by 7 bases, 8 bases remained unmatched.

This chain uses TRBV19 with TRBJ2-7; 9 bases line up with TRBD1. V lost 3 bases, J lost 0 bases, and 6 bases stayed unmatched. The CDR3 is 16 residues long. Looked up from germline, CDR1 is LNHDA and CDR2 is SQIVND (reference sequence). The CDR3 sequence: CASSISGQGSSYEQYF. CDR3 DNA sequence: TGTGCCAGTAGTATCAGCGGACAGGGGAGCTCCTACGAGCAGTACTTC.

The chain combines TRBV29-1 with TRBJ2-2, with D tentatively TRBD2 (5 bases). Germline CDR1 and CDR2: SQVTM and ANQGSEA. V gave up 1 base and J gave up 4 bases, with 16 bases separating them. The CDR3 has 16 amino acids. CDR3 in DNA: TGCAGCGTTGAAGTTTCGGGGATCATTGGCACCGGGGAGCTGTTTTTT. Its protein product is CSVEVSGIIGTGELFF.

This chain joins TRBV2 and TRBJ1-1; D not certain. The CDR3 sequence is 12 residues long. CDR1 and CDR2 from the germline V gene are SNHLY and FYNNEI. Between the trimmed V and J ends, which lost 6 bases and 5 bases, there was a span of 10 bases. The CDR3 DNA is TGTGCCAGCAGGCCCTATGGGACTGAAGCTTTCTTT. It encodes CASRPYGTEAFF.

On this clone: This same CDR3 is encoded by further DNA sequences in the sample. The chain couples TRBV5-1 to TRBJ1-4, with 10 bases fitting TRBD1. The CDR3 has 14 residues. Unmatched junction bases numbered 5, after V lost 5 bases and J lost 7 bases. Germline CDR1 SGHRS, CDR2 YFSETQ. DNA of the CDR3: TGCGCCAGCAGACCCGACAGGGGGCGTGAAAAACTGTTTTTT. Translating gives CASRPDRGREKLFF.

The rearrangement joins TRBV19 to TRBJ1-1; weak D call: TRBD1 (6 bases). This CDR3 is 15 amino acids long. The germline gives CDR1 LNHDA, CDR2 SQIVND (reference sequence). The V and J ends lost 3 bases and 4 bases respectively, with 15 bases between them. The CDR3 coding sequence is TGTGCCAGTAGTATGGGGTTGGGGGCGGGCACTGAAGCTTTCTTT. Translated, it gives CASSMGLGAGTEAFF.

The rearrangement joins TRBV5-4 to TRBJ1-2; no definite D call. With 5 bases removed from V and 5 bases from J, the gap between germline ends came to 10 bases. Per the germline V gene, CDR1 is SGHNT and CDR2 is YYREEE (reference sequence). The CDR3 is 12 amino acids. The CDR3 region has the DNA TGTGCCAGCAGTCTAGGAACGTATGGCTACACCTTC. This translates into CASSLGTYGYTF.

V usage is TRBV2 and J usage is TRBJ1-4, with a tentative D call TRBD1 (6 bases). Trimming took 4 bases from V and 8 from J, leaving 14 bases between them. Germline V lookup: CDR1 SNHLY, CDR2 FYNNEI. This CDR3 is built from 14 residues. The CDR3 is CASSVFQGREKLFF. Written as DNA, the CDR3 is TGTGCCAGCAGTGTATTTCAGGGGCGGGAAAAACTGTTTTTT.

This chain uses TRBV5-5 with TRBJ2-3; D is uncertain. The CDR3 spans 13 residues. Germline V gene data show CDR1 as SGHKS and CDR2 as YYEKEE (reference sequence). The V and J ends lost 0 bases and 10 bases respectively, with 12 bases between them. CDR3 residues: CASSLALPVAQYF. The CDR3 bases are TGTGCCAGCAGCTTGGCCCTCCCCGTGGCGCAGTATTTT.

By proportion, this clone is medium-sized. The gene calls are TRBV18 and TRBJ2-5; TRBD1 matches at 10 bases. Trimming at V came to 0 bases and at J to 4 bases, leaving 5 bases not matched to a gene. Germline CDR1 is KGHSH and CDR2 is LQKENI. This CDR3 contains 16 residues. The CDR3 DNA is TGTGCCAGCTCACCACCTCTGCGGGACAGGGGAGAGACCCAGTACTTC. It codes for CASSPPLRDRGETQYF.